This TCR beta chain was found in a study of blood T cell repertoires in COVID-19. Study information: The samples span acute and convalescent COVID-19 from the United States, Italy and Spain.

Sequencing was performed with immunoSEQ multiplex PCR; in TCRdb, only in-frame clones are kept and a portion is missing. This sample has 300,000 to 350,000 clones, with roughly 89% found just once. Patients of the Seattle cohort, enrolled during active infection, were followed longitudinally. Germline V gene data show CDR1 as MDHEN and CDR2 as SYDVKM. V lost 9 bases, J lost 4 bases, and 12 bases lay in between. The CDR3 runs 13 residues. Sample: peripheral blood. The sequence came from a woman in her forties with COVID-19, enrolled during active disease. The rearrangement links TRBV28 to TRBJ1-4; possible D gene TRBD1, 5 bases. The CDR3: CASSGGGNEKLFF. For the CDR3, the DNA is TGTGCCAGTTCAGGCGGGGGTAATGAAAAACTGTTTTTT.